This T cell receptor beta chain was identified during a study of neoadjuvant nivolumab and ipilimumab in lung cancer. Study-wide results and caveats: TCR richness and clonality were higher in tumors than adjacent uninvolved lung.

CDR3 size: 15 residues. Trimming took off 0 bases at V and 7 bases at J, with 11 bases between the two ends. Per the germline V gene, CDR1 is SGHRS and CDR2 is YFSETQ. Using immunoSEQ multiplex PCR, the repertoire was profiled, and TCRdb retains in-frame clones only, with some absent. There are about 7,300 clones in the sample; more than 80% occur only once, and around 6.5% lies in the top ten. In the case of this clone: Its specificity is unknown.

Source: tumor tissue, taken after neoadjuvant nivolumab, alone or with ipilimumab, at or shortly before surgery. The TCR comes from an adult with non-small cell lung cancer. This chain links TRBV5-1 with TRBJ1-6, with no clear D. In nucleotides, the CDR3 is TGCGCCAGCAGCTTGGAGTCTGACGGGAATTCACCCCTCCACTTT. It is translated as CASSLESDGNSPLHF. The full variable domain, with the rest looked up from reference TRBV5-1 and TRBJ1-6, is KAGVTQTPRYLIKTRGQQVTLSCSPISGHRSVSWYQQTPGQGLQFLFEYFSETQRNKGNFPGRFSGRQFSNSRSEMNVSTLELGDSALYLCASSLESDGNSPLHFGNGTRLTVT.